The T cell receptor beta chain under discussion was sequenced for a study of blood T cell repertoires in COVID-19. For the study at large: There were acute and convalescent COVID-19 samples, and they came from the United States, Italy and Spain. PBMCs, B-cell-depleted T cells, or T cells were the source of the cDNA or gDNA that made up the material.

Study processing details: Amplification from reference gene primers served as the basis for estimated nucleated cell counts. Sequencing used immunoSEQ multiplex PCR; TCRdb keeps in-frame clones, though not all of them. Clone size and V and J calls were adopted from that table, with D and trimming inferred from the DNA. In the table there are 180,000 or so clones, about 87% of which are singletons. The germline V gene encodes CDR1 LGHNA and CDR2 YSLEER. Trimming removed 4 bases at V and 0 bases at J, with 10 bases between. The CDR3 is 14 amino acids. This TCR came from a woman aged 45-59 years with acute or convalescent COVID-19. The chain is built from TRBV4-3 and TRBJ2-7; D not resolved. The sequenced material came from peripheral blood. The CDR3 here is CASSPQVSSYEQYF. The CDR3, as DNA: TGCGCCAGCAGCCCCCAGGTGAGCTCCTACGAGCAGTACTTC.